The 15 T cell receptor beta chains presented below share a single source sample, sequenced in a study of T cell repertoires in cytomegalovirus infection. These TCRs' antigens remain unknown. TCRdb reprocessed the reads via MiXCR and lists one record per CDR3 protein. The table has roughly 800,000 distinct CDR3 sequences, under 35% seen once. This material consisted of cultured CD8+ T cells from PBMCs, taken from culture after CMV antigen stimulation. The origin of the receptors is a human donor in good health (CMV status not recorded). Some clones in this sample may be carry-over from other donors' samples.

The V call is TRBV5-6, the J call TRBJ2-7, with a weak D call TRBD1 (6 bases). V lost 0 bases to trimming and J lost 3 bases, with 13 bases between them. Germline values: CDR1 SGHDT, CDR2 YYEEEE. The CDR3 extends over 15 amino acids. The CDR3 DNA follows: TGTGCCAGCAGCTTGGCCAGGGGCGAGGTCTACGAGCAGTACGTC. Protein sequence: CASSLARGEVYEQYV.

This clonotype was seen only a few times. The gene calls are TRBV6-5 and TRBJ2-5, with TRBD1 identical over 7 bases. The trim removed 6 bases at V and 1 base at J, leaving 11 bases unmatched. Germline loops: CDR1 MNHEY, CDR2 SVGAGI. The CDR3 spans 16 residues. This CDR3 is CASRAPPGQRQETQYF. For the CDR3, the DNA is TGTGCCAGCAGAGCACCCCCGGGACAGCGCCAAGAGACCCAGTACTTC.

This clonotype occurred a few times. The gene calls are TRBV7-9 and TRBJ2-2; 7 bases map to TRBD1. V gave up 5 bases and J gave up 0 bases; unmatched junction bases: 9. CDR3 length: 17 amino acids. Germline V gene lookup returns CDR1 SEHNR and CDR2 FQNEAQ (reference sequence). The CDR3 reads CASSPRGQAPNTGELFF. In nucleotides, the CDR3 is TGTGCCAGCAGCCCCCGAGGACAGGCCCCGAACACCGGGGAGCTGTTTTTT.

With regard to this clonotype: Compared with germline, one end of the junction differs, possibly owing to a read error. The CDR3 is CVSSFGVHHQETQYF. In nucleotides, the CDR3 is TGTGTCAGCAGTTTCGGGGTCCACCACCAAGAGACCCAGTACTTC. This sequence joins TRBV12-3 or TRBV12-4 and TRBJ2-5; D is possibly TRBD2 (5 bases). CDR3 length: 15 amino acids.

There are many counts of this clonotype. V usage is TRBV27 and J usage is TRBJ2-2; unclear D gene. The CDR3 extends over 13 amino acids. Germline CDR1 MNHEY, CDR2 SMNVEV (reference sequence). V was shortened by 3 bases and J by 4 bases, with 6 bases between the two germline ends. The CDR3: CASSFVSTGELFF. The CDR3 coding sequence is TGTGCCAGCAGTTTCGTTTCCACCGGGGAGCTGTTTTTT.

The sample holds a few counts of this clonotype. The chain is built from TRBV11-2 and TRBJ2-2, with TRBD2 matching 7 bases. CDR1 is SGHAT, CDR2 FQNNGV, per germline. V gave up 0 bases and J gave up 5 bases; unmatched junction bases: 6. This CDR3 comprises 16 residues. CDR3 sequence: CASSLEAGFLTGELFF. In DNA, the CDR3 is TGTGCCAGCAGCTTAGAAGCGGGGTTTTTGACCGGGGAGCTGTTTTTT.

This chain uses TRBV19 with TRBJ1-1; the D gene is possibly TRBD1 (5 bases). Trimming pared 2 bases from V and 3 bases from J, leaving 13 bases between. From germline, CDR1 is LNHDA and CDR2 SQIVND (reference sequence). This CDR3 spans 15 amino acids. The CDR3 is CASSILQEVDTEAFF. CDR3 in DNA: TGTGCCAGTAGTATATTACAGGAGGTGGACACTGAAGCTTTCTTT.

This clonotype has only a few counts. V is TRBV27 and J is TRBJ2-5; D is tentatively TRBD1 or TRBD2 (5 bases each). The CDR3 sequence is 14 residues long. The V end lost 7 bases, the J end lost 1 base, and 13 bases lay between the germline ends. From germline, CDR1 is MNHEY and CDR2 SMNVEV (reference sequence). CDR3 amino acids: CASKRPGPQETQYF. The CDR3 region has the DNA TGTGCCAGCAAGCGGCCGGGGCCCCAAGAGACCCAGTACTTC.

J is TRBJ1-4 and V is TRBV6-1; D unclear. The CDR3 extends over 15 amino acids. The V end lost 10 bases, the J end lost 0 bases, and 15 bases lay between the germline ends. Germline CDR1 reads MNHNS; CDR2 reads SASEGT. In DNA form, the CDR3 reads TGTGCCACCAGCCTGATGGATGCAACTAATGAAAAACTGTTTTTT. Protein product: CATSLMDATNEKLFF.

The rearrangement links TRBV6-2 or TRBV6-3 to TRBJ1-2; D remains ambiguous. There are 15 residues in the CDR3. Trimming left V 6 bases short and J 2 bases short, with 16 bases between. The germline CDR1 and CDR2 sequences are MNHEY and SVGEGT. In DNA form, the CDR3 reads TGTGCCAGCAGATCGCTGGGTCGGAGCAACTATGGCTACACCTTC. This encodes CASRSLGRSNYGYTF.

This clonotype was seen more than once but under ten times. The chain has TRBV19 and TRBJ1-2, with 7 bases fitting TRBD1. The CDR3 length is 13 residues. Germline trimming cut 3 bases from V and 3 bases from J; bases unmatched to any gene: 1. From germline, CDR1 is LNHDA and CDR2 SQIVND (reference sequence). The CDR3 spells CASSIGTDYGYTF. CDR3 in DNA: TGTGCCAGTAGTATTGGGACAGACTATGGCTACACCTTC.

At least ten counts were recorded for this clonotype. V and J are TRBV7-3 and TRBJ2-2; 9 nucleotides align to TRBD1. Germline V gene sequence: CDR1 SGHTA, CDR2 FQGTGA. This CDR3 is built from 15 residues. The junction had 1 base not matched to a gene; V was cut back by 2 bases and J by 3 bases. In DNA, the CDR3 is TGTGCCAGCAGCTTAGGACAGGGGTACACCGGGGAGCTGTTTTTT. It codes for CASSLGQGYTGELFF.

The chain has TRBV7-8 and TRBJ1-2; D remains unclear. This CDR3 has 14 residues. V lost 1 base and J 1 base, leaving 7 bases between the germline ends. Germline assignment: CDR1 SGHVS and CDR2 FQNEAQ. The CDR3 DNA is TGTGCCAGCAGCTTAGATAAGATTAACTATGGCTACACCTTC. This gives the protein CASSLDKINYGYTF.

This clonotype occurred many times. This sequence joins TRBV7-6 and TRBJ1-4; TRBD1 aligns across 10 bases. This CDR3 comprises 14 residues. Trimming at V came to 5 bases and at J to 5 bases, leaving 2 bases not matched to a gene. CDR1 and CDR2 (germline): SGHVS, FNYEAQ. The CDR3 reads CASSGQGVNEKLFF. The CDR3 DNA sequence: TGTGCCAGCAGCGGACAGGGGGTAAATGAAAAACTGTTTTTT.

V and J are TRBV25-1 and TRBJ2-3; TRBD2 matches 11 bases. This CDR3 has 15 amino acids. V was pared by 3 bases and J by 4 bases, with 3 bases of the junction left unmatched. CDR1 and CDR2 from the germline V gene are MGHDK and SYGVNS. CDR3 in amino acids: CASSEGSGGADTQYF. The CDR3 nucleotides read TGTGCCAGCAGTGAGGGTAGCGGGGGGGCAGATACGCAGTATTTT.